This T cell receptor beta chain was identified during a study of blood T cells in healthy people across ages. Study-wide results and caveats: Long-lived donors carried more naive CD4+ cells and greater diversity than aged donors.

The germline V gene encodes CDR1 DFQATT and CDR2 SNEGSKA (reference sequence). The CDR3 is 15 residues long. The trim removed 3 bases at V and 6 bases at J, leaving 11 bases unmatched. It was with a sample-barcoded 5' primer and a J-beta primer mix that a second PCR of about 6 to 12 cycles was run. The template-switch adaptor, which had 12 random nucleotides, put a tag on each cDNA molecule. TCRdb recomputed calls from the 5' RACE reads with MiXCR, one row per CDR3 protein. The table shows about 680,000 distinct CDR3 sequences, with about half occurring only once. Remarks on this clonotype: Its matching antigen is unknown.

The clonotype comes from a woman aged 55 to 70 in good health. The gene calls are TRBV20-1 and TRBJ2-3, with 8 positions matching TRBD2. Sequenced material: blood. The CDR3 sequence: CSARVAGRVRDTQYF. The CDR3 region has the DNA TGCAGTGCTAGGGTGGCCGGGAGGGTCCGGGATACGCAGTATTTT.